These T cell receptor beta chains were read from a single sample in a study of blood T cells in healthy people across ages. TCRdb passed the 5' RACE reads through MiXCR, listing each CDR3 protein once. The sample carries 1.5 million to 2 million distinct CDR3 sequences, 28% recorded once. The sequencing sample was made of blood. Receptor source: a woman aged 25 to 39 in good health. CDR3s leave out the opening cysteine and the closing phenylalanine or tryptophan.

TRBV12-3/TRBV12-4,ASGPDREETQY
TRBV7-9,ASSSVGVGNEQF
TRBV20-1,SARGGATQY
TRBV4-1,ASSSRGGESQETQY
TRBV27,ASSPSSWYSNQPQH
TRBV18,ASSPSGIRSSYEQY
TRBV27,ASSPGLNNGYT
TRBV18,ASSPTGTGSNGYT
TRBV7-9,ASSPRQGSSEAF
TRBV12-3/TRBV12-4,ATTGDRTYEQY
TRBV7-2,ASSLNSPGQPQH
TRBV6-6,ASLGSQMGALH
TRBV12-3/TRBV12-4,ASSSSPGGYGYT
TRBV29-1,SVTQRLSSYEQY
TRBV5-1,ASSLDPGGKNIQY
TRBV12-3/TRBV12-4,ASSWTGPRETQY
TRBV6-2/TRBV6-3,ASTAGTRGY
TRBV4-3,ASSQGQGTGELF
TRBV20-1,GGGLGNTIY
TRBV4-2,ASSRDRVSYNEQF
TRBV15,ATRRPGGIDEAF
TRBV12-5,ASGLGTGELRELF
TRBV7-9,ASSDPRSYEQY
TRBV4-2,ASSQDRVAETQY
TRBV12-5,ASGLRTGRNQPQH
TRBV4-3,ASSQDLQAGGYT
TRBV20-1,SASLSGTSNTGERF
TRBV7-2,ASSLAGSQYYEQY
TRBV7-2,ASSSPAGIQY
TRBV7-2,ASSPPGLANNEQF
TRBV20-1,SAPKLRKRETQY
TRBV10-3,AISESTSGGLNNEQY
TRBV15,ATSRDLIGSGYGYT
TRBV3-1,ASSQRQQETQY
TRBV9,ASSVAQATTDTQY
TRBV5-1,ASIPGLAENTGELF
TRBV29-1,SVRREIAGTFYNEQF
TRBV12-3/TRBV12-4,ASMTSGSGGSYNEQF
TRBV12-3/TRBV12-4,ASSSMAGLAVGTDTQY
TRBV2,ASSGSGGYT
TRBV29-1,SVGPGGGMNIQY
TRBV11-3,ASSAGQGTYYEQY
TRBV7-2,ASSGSGIRADTQY
TRBV2,ASSPLSAEAF
TRBV7-9,ASSFQAAVTDTQY
TRBV20-1,SARDSTSGLETQY
TRBV7-8,ASSPTRGIETGANVLT
TRBV5-1,ASSLVTDETQY
TRBV6-6,ASSFTGEGAKNIQY
TRBV25-1,ASRDPGQAQDTIY
TRBV20-1,SALIPGAGLSEQY
TRBV25-1,ASSKWPTAFQETQY
TRBV7-9,ASSLATGTHGYT
TRBV18,ASSPVASQETQY